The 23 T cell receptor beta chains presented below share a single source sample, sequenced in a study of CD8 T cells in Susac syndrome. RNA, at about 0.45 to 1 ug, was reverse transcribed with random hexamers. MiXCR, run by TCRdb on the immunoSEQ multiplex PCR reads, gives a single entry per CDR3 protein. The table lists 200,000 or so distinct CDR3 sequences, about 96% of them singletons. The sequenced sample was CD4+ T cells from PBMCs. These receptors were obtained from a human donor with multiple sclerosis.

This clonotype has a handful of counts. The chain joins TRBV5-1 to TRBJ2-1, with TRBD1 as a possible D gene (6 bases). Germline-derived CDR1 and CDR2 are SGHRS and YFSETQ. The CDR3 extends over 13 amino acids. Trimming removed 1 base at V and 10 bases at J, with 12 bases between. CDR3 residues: CASSLLGAGEQFF. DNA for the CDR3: TGCGCCAGCAGCTTGTTGGGGGCTGGGGAGCAGTTCTTC.

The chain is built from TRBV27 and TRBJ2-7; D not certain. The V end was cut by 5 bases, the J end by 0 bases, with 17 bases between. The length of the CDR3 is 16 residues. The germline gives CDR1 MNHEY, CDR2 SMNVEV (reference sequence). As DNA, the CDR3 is TGTGCCAGCAGTACTAAGAGTGGGATCCGCTCCTACGAGCAGTACTTC. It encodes CASSTKSGIRSYEQYF.

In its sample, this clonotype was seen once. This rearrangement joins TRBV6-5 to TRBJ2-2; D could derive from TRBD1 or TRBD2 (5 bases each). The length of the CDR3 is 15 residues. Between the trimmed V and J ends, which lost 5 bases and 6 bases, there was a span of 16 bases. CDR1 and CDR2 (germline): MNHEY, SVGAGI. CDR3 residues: CASSRTGLDAGELFF. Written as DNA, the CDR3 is TGTGCCAGCAGTAGGACGGGGCTAGATGCCGGGGAGCTGTTTTTT.

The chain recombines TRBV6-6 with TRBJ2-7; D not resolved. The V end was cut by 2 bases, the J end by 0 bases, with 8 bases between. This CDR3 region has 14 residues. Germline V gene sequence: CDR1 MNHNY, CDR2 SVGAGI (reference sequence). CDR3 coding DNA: TGTGCCAGCAGTTACCGGGCAGCCTCCTACGAGCAGTACTTC. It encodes CASSYRAASYEQYF.

CDR3 sequence (DNA): TGTGCCAGCAGCAGTATAGCGGGAGCGTCAATCCATGAGCAGTTCTTC. Amino acids: CASSSIAGASIHEQFF. The chain has TRBV7-2 and TRBJ2-1; TRBD2 agrees at 9 bases. Germline V gene sequence: CDR1 SGHTA, CDR2 FQGNSA. Germline trimming cut 5 bases from V and 8 bases from J; bases unmatched to any gene: 13. The CDR3 runs 16 residues.

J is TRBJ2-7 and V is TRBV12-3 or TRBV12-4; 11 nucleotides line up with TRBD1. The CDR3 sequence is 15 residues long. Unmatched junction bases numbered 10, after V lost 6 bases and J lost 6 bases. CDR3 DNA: TGTGCCAGCAGCCCCCTAGGGACAGGGGGTGGCGAGCAGTACTTC. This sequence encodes CASSPLGTGGGEQYF.

CDR3 in DNA: TGCAGTGCTTGGGACGGCCTCACCTACGAGCAGTACTTC. As protein: CSAWDGLTYEQYF. The chain has TRBV20-1 and TRBJ2-7, with D tentatively TRBD1 or TRBD2 (5 bases each). This CDR3 comprises 13 residues. CDR1 DFQATT and CDR2 SNEGSKA come from the germline V gene (reference sequence). Trimming removed 5 bases at V and 2 bases at J, with 13 bases between.

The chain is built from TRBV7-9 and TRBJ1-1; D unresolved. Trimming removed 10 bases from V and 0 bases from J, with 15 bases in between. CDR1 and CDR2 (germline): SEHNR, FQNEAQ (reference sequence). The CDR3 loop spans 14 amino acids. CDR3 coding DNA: TGTGCCACCCAGCTTGAGCCCGTGAACACTGAAGCTTTCTTT. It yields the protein CATQLEPVNTEAFF.

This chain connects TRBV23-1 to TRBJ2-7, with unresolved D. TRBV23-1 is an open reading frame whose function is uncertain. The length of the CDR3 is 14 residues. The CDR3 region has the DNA TGCGCTATCTCTGGTGGCAGGCCCCACCACGAGCAGTACTTC. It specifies CAISGGRPHHEQYF.

The chain's CDR3 is CSAPGDYGYTF. CDR3 nucleotides: TGCAGTGCTCCAGGGGATTATGGCTACACCTTC. The chain is built from TRBV20-1 and TRBJ1-2; tentative D call: TRBD1 (6 bases). V gave up 5 bases and J gave up 5 bases, with 9 bases separating them. Germline CDR1 and CDR2: DFQATT and SNEGSKA (reference sequence). The CDR3 consists of 11 residues.

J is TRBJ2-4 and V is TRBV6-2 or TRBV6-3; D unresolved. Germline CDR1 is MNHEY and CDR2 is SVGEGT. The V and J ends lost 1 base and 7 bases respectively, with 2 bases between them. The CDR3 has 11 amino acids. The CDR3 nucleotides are TGTGCCAGCAGTTACTACAACATTCAGTACTTC. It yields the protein CASSYYNIQYF.

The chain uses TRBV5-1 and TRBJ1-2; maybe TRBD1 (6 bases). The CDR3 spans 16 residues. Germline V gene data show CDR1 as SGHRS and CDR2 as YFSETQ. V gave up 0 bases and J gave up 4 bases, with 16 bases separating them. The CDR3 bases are TGCGCCAGCAGCTTGGGGGACATCCTGGGGACCTATGGCTACACCTTC. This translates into CASSLGDILGTYGYTF. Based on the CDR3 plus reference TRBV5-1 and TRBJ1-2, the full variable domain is KAGVTQTPRYLIKTRGQQVTLSCSPISGHRSVSWYQQTPGQGLQFLFEYFSETQRNKGNFPGRFSGRQFSNSRSEMNVSTLELGDSALYLCASSLGDILGTYGYTFGSGTRLTVV.

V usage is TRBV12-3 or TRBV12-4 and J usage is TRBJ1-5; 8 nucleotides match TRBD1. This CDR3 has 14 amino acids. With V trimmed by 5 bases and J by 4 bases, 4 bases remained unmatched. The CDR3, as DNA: TGTGCCAGCAGTCTCTGGACAGGGAATCAGCCCCAGCATTTT. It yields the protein CASSLWTGNQPQHF.

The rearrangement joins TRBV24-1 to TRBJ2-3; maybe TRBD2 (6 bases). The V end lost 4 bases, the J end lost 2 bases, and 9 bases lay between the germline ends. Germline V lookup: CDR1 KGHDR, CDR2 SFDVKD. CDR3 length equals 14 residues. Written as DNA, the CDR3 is TGTGCCACCAGTGACGGCGGGATCACAGATACGCAGTATTTT. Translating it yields CATSDGGITDTQYF.

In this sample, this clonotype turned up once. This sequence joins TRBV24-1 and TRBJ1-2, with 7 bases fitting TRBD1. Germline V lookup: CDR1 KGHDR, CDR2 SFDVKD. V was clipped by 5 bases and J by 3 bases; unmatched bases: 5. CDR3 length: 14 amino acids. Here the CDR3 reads CATSAPDRDYGYTF. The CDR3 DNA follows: TGTGCCACCAGTGCCCCAGACAGGGACTATGGCTACACCTTC.

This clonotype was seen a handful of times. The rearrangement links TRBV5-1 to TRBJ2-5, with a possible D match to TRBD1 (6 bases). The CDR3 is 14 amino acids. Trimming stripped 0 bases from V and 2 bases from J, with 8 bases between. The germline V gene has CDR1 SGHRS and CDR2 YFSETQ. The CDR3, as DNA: TGCGCCAGCAGCTTGGTGGGGGCGCAAGAGACCCAGTACTTC. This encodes CASSLVGAQETQYF. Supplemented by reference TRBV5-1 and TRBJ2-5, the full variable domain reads KAGVTQTPRYLIKTRGQQVTLSCSPISGHRSVSWYQQTPGQGLQFLFEYFSETQRNKGNFPGRFSGRQFSNSRSEMNVSTLELGDSALYLCASSLVGAQETQYFGPGTRLLVL.

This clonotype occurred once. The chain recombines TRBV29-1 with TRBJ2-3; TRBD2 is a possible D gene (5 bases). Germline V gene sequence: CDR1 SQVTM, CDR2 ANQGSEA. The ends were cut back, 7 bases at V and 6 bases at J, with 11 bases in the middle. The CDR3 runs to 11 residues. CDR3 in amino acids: CSGGPTDTQYF. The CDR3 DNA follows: TGCAGCGGCGGGCCGACGGATACGCAGTATTTT.

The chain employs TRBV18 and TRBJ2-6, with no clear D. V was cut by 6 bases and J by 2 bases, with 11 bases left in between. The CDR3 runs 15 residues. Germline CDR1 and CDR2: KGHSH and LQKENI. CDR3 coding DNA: TGTGCCAGCTCTGTAGACCGGGCTGGGGCCAACGTCCTGACTTTC. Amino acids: CASSVDRAGANVLTF.

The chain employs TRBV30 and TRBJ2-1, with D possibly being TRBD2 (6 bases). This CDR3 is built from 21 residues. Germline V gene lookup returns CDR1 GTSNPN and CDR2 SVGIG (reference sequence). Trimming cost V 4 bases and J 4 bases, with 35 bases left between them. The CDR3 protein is CAWTSRGWEMVLRNDYNEQFF. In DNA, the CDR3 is TGTGCCTGGACGTCCCGGGGGTGGGAGATGGTATTACGAAACGATTACAATGAGCAGTTCTTC.

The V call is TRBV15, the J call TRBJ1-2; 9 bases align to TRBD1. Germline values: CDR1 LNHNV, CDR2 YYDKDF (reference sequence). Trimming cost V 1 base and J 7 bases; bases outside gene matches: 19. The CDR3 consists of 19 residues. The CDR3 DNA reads TGTGCCACCAGCAGAGGTTTTGGGACAGGGCTCTTCTCGTCTGGTGGCTACACCTTC. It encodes CATSRGFGTGLFSSGGYTF.

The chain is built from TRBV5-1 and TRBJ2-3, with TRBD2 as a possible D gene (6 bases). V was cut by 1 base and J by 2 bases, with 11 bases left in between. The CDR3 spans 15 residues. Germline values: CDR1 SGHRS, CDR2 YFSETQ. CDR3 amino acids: CASSLTSIDTDTQYF. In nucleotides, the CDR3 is TGCGCCAGCAGCTTGACTAGCATCGACACAGATACGCAGTATTTT.

The CDR3 bases are TGTGCCTGGAGTGTAACCGTAGATACGCAGTATTTT. Translating gives CAWSVTVDTQYF. The rearrangement joins TRBV30 to TRBJ2-3; no definite D call. Trimming removed 0 bases at V and 5 bases at J, with 6 bases between. CDR1 and CDR2 (germline): GTSNPN, SVGIG (reference sequence). The CDR3 is 12 amino acids.

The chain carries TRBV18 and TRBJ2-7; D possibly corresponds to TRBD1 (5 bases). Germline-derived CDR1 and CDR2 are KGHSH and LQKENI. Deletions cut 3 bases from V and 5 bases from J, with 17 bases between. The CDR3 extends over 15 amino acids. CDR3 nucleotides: TGTGCCAGCTCACCTCAAAAGGACACGTTCAACGAGCAGTACTTC. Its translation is CASSPQKDTFNEQYF.